This record concerns one TCR beta chain sequence. The target antigen is unknown. The entry originates in a study of blood T cells in healthy people across ages. The wider study: Per every two T cells, about one barcoded beta molecule was captured by template switching. Study results and limitations: It was found that TCR beta diversity correlated strongly with the percentage of naive T cells.

Using a J-beta primer mix together with a sample-barcoded 5' primer, a second PCR was run for roughly 6 to 11 cycles. MiXCR was run by TCRdb on the 5' RACE reads, yielding one entry per CDR3 protein. The profile shows around 1.5 million distinct CDR3 sequences, 40% to 50% of them singletons. The study recruited healthy Caucasian donors from Russia who were aged roughly 6 to 95. Total RNA extraction produced at least 5 micrograms (per sample) for the study. The CDR3 loop spans 14 amino acids. Germline V gene lookup returns CDR1 DFQATT and CDR2 SNEGSKA (reference sequence). Trimming left V 3 bases short and J 2 bases short, with 13 bases between.

This rearrangement joins TRBV20-1 to TRBJ1-2; TRBD1 might be the D (5 bases). The sample taken for sequencing was blood. This clonotype was sampled from a woman aged 18-35 years in good health. CDR3 nucleotides: TGCAGTGCTAGGGTCGGGGGAGTAAACTATGGCTACACCTTC. It specifies CSARVGGVNYGYTF.